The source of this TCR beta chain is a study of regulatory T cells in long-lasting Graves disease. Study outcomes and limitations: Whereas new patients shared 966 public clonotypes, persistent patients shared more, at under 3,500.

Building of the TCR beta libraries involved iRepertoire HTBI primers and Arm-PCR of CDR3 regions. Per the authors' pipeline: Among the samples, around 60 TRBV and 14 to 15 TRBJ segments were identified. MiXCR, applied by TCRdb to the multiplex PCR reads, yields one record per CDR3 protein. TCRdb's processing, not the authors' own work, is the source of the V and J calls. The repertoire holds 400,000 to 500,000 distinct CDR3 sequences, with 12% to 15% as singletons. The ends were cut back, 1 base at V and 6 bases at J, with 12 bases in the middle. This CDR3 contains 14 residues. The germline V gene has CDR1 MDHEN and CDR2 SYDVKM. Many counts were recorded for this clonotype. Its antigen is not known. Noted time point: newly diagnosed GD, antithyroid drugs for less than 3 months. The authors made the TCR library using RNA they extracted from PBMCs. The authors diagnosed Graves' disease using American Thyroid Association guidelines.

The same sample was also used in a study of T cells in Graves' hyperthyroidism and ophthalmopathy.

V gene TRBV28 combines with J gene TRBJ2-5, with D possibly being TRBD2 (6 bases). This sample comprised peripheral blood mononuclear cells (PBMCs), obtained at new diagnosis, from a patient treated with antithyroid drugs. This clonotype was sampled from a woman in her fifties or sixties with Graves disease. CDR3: CASSLSWGGKTQYF. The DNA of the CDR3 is TGTGCCAGCAGTTTATCGTGGGGCGGGAAGACCCAGTACTTC.